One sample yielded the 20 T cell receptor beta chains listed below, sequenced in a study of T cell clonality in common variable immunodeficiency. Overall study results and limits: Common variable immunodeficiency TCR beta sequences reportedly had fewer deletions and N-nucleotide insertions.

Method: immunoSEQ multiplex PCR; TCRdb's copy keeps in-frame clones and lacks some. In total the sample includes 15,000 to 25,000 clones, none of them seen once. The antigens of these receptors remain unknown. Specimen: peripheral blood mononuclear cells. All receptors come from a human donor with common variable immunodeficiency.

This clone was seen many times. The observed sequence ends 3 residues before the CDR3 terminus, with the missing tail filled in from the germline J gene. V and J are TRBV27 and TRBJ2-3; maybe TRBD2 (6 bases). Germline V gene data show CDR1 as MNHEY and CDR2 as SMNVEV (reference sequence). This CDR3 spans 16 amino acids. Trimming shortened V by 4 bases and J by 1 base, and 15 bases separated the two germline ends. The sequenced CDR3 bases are TGTGCCAGCAGTTCCGGCCTAGCGCTCCGCACAGATACG. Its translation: CASSSGLALRTDT. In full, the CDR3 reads CASSSGLALRTDTQYF.

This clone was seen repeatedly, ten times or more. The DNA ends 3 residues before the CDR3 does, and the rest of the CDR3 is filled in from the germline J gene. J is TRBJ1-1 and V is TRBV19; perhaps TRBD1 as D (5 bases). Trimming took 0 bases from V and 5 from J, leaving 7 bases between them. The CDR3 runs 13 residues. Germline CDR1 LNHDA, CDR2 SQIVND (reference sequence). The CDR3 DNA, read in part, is TGTGCCAGTAGTATAGATGGGGGGACTGAA. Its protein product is CASSIDGGTE. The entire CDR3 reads CASSIDGGTEAFF.

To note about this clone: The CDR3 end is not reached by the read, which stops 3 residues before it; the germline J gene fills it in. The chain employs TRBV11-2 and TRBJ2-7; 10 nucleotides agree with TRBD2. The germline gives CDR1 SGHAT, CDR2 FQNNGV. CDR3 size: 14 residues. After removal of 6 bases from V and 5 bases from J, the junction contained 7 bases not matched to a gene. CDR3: CASRPGTSANEQYF. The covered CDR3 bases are TGTGCCAGCAGGCCCGGGACTAGCGCCAACGAG. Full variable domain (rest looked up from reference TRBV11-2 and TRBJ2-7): EAGVAQSPRYKIIEKRQSVAFWCNPISGHATLYWYQQILGQGPKLLIQFQNNGVVDDSQLPKDRFSAERLKGVDSTLKIQPAKLEDSAVYLCASRPGTSANEQYFGPGTRLTVT.

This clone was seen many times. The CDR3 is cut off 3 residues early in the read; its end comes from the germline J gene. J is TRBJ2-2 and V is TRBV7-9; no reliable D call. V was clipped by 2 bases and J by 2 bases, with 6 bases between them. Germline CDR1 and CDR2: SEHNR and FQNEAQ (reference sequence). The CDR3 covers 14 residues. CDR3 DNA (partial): TGTGCCAGCAGCTTACACACAAACACCGGGGAG. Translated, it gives CASSLHTNTGE. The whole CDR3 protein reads CASSLHTNTGELFF.

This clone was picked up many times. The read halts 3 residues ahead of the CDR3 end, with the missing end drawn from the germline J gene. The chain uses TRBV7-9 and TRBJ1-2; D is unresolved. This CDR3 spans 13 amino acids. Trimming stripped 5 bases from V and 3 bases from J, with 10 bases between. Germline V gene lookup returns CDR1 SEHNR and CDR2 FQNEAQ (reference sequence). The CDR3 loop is CASSPSSDYGYTF. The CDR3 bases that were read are TGTGCCAGCAGCCCTTCCTCGGACTATGGC.

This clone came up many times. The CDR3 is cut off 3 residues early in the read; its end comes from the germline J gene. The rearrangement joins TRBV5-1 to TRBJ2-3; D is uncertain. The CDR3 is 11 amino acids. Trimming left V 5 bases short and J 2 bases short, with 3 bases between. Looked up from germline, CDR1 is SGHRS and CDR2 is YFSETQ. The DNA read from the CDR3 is TGCGCCAGCAGGTACACAGATACG. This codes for CASRYTDT. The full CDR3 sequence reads CASRYTDTQYF. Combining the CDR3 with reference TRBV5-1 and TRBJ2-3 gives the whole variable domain KAGVTQTPRYLIKTRGQQVTLSCSPISGHRSVSWYQQTPGQGLQFLFEYFSETQRNKGNFPGRFSGRQFSNSRSEMNVSTLELGDSALYLCASRYTDTQYFGPGTRLTVL.

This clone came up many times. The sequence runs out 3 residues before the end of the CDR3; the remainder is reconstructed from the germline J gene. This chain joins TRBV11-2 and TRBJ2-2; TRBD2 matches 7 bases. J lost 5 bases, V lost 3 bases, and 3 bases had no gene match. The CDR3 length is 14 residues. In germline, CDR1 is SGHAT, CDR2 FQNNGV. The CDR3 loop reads CASSLGGVTGELFF. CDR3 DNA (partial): TGTGCCAGCAGCTTGGGGGGGGTTACCGGGGAG.

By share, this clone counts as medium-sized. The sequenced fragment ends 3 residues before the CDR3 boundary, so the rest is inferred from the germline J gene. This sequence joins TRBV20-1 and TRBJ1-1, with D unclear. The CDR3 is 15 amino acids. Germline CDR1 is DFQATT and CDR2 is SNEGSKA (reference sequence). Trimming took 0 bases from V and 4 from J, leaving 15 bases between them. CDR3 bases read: TGCAGTGCTAGAGATGAGAGGAGAGAGGGCACTGAA. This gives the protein CSARDERREGTE. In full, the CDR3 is CSARDERREGTEAFF.

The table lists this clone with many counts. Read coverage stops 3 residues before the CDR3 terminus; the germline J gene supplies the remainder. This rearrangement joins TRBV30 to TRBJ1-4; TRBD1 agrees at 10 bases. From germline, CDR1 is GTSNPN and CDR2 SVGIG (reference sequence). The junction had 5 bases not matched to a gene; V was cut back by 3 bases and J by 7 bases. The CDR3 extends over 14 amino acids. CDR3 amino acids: CAWSAGTGAEKLFF. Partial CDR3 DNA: TGTGCCTGGAGCGCCGGGACAGGGGCTGAAAAA.

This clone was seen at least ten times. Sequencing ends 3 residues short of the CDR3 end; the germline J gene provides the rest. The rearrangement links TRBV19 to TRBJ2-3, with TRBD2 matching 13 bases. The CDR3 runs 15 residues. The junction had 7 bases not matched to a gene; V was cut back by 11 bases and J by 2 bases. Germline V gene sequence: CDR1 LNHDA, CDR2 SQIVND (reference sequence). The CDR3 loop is CASRTSGSPTDTQYF. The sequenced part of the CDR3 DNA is TGTGCCTCCCGGACTAGCGGGAGTCCCACAGATACG.

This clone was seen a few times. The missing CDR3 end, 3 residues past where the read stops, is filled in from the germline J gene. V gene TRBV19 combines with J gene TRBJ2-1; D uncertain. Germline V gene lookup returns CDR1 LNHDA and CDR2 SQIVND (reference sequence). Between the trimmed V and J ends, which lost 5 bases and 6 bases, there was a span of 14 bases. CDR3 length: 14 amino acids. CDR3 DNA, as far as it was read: TGTGCCAGTAGTTCCTTGTGCCGCGGCAATGAG. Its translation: CASSSLCRGNE. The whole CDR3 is CASSSLCRGNEQFF.

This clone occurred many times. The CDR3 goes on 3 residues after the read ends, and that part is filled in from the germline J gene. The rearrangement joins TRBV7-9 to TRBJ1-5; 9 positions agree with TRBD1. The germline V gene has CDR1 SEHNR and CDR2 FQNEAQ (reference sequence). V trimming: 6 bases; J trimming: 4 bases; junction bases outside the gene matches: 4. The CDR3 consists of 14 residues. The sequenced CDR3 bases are TGTGCCAGCAGTTGGGGACAGGGAAATCAGCCC. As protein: CASSWGQGNQP. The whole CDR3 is CASSWGQGNQPQHF.

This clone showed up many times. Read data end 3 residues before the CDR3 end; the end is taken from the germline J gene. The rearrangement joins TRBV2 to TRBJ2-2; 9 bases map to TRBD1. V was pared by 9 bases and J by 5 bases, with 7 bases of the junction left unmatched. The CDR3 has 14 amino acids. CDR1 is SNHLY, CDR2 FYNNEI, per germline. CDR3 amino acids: CARSTGGGTGELFF. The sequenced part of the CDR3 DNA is TGTGCCAGGTCGACAGGGGGAGGAACCGGGGAG. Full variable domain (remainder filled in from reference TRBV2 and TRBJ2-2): EPEVTQTPSHQVTQMGQEVILRCVPISNHLYFYWYRQILGQKVEFLVSFYNNEISEKSEIFDDQFSVERPDGSNFTLKIRSTKLEDSAMYFCARSTGGGTGELFFGEGSRLTVL.

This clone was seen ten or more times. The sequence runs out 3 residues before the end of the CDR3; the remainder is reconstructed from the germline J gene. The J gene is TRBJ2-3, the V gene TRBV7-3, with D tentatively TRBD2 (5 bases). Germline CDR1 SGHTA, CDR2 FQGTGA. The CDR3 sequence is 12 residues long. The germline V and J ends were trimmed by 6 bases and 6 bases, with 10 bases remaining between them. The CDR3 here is CASSSSRDTQYF. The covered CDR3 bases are TGTGCCAGCAGTTCTAGCCGGGATACG. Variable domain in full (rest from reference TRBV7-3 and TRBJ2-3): GAGVSQTPSNKVTEKGKYVELRCDPISGHTALYWYRQSLGQGPEFLIYFQGTGAADDSGLPNDRFFAVRPEGSVSTLKIQRTERGDSAVYLCASSSSRDTQYFGPGTRLTVL.

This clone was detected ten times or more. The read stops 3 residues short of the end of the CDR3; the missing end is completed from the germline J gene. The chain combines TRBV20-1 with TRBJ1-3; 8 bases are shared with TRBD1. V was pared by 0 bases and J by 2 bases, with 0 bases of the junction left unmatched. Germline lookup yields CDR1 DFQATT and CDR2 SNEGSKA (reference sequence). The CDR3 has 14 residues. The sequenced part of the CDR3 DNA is TGCAGTGCTAGAGAGGGACAGGCTGGAAACACC. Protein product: CSAREGQAGNT. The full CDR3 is CSAREGQAGNTIYF.

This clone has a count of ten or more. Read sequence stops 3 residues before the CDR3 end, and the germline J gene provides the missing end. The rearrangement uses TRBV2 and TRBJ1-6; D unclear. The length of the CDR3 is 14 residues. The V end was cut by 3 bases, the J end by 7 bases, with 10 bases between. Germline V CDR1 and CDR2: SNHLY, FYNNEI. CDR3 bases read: TGTGCCAGCAGTGAGGCCTCGGGGAATTCACCC. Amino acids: CASSEASGNSP. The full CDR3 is CASSEASGNSPLHF.

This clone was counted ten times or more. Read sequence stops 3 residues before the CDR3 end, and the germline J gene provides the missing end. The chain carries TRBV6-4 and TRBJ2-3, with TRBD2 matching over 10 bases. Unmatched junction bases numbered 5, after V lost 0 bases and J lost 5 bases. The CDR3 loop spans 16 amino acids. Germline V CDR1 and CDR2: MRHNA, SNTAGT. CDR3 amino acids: CASSDSVLAGVDTQYF. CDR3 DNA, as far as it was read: TGTGCCAGCAGTGACTCGGTCCTAGCGGGAGTAGATACG.

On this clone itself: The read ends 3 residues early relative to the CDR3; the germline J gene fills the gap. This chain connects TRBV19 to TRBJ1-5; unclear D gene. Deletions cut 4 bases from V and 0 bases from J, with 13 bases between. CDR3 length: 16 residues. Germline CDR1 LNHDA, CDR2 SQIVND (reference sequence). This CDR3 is CASSSGQPDSNQPQHF. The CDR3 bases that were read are TGTGCCAGTAGTAGCGGGCAGCCAGATAGCAATCAGCCC.

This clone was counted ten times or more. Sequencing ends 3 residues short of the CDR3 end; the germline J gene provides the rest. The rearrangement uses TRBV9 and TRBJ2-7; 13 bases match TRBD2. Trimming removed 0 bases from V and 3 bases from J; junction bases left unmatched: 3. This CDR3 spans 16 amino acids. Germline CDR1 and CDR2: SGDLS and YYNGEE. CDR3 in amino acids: CASSVGGLAGVYEQYF. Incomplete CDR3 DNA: TGTGCCAGCAGCGTAGGAGGACTAGCGGGAGTCTACGAG. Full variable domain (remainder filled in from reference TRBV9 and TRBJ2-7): DSGVTQTPKHLITATGQRVTLRCSPRSGDLSVYWYQQSLDQGLQFLIQYYNGEERAKGNILERFSAQQFPDLHSELNLSSLELGDSALYFCASSVGGLAGVYEQYFGPGTRLTVT.

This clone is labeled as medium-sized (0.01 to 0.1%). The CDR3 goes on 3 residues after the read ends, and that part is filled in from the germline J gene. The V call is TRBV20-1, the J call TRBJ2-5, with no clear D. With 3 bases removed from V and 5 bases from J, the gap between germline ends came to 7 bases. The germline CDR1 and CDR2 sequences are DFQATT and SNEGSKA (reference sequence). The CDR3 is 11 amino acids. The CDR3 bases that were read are TGCAGTGCTAGGTTGCGGGAGACC. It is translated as CSARLRET. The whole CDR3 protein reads CSARLRETQYF.